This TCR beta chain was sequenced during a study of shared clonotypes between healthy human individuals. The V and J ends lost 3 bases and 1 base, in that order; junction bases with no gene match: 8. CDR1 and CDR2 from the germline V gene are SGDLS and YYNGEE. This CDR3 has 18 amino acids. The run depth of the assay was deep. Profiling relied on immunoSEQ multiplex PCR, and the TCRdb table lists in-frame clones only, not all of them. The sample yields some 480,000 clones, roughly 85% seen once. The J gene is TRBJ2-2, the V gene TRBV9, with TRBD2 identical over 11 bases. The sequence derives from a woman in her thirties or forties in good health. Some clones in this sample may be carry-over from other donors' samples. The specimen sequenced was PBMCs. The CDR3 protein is CASSDRLAGGRNTGELFF. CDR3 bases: TGTGCCAGCAGCGACCGGCTAGCGGGAGGCAGGAACACCGGGGAGCTGTTTTTT.